This T cell receptor beta chain originates from a study of blood T cell repertoires in COVID-19. Concerning this clone itself: Relative to the germline gene, one junction end is altered; a read error may explain this.

Clones were sequenced by immunoSEQ multiplex PCR, and TCRdb holds only the in-frame ones, with some missing. The sample holds roughly 92,000 clones, 80% to 90% seen once. The germline V gene has CDR1 MDHEN and CDR2 SYDVKM. The CDR3 length is 11 residues. The sample taken for sequencing was peripheral blood. The rearrangement joins TRBV28 to TRBJ2-7; TRBD1 matches at 7 bases. The clonotype originates from a human donor with acute or convalescent COVID-19. The donor label of this sample is uncertain. CDR3 sequence: CASSIPGTVSF. In DNA, the CDR3 is TGTGCCAGCAGTATTCCCGGGACAGTTTCGTTC.